The text below deals with one T cell receptor (beta chain). The antigen is not known. TCRdb's table, derived via immunoSEQ multiplex PCR, lists solely in-frame clones and lacks some. This sample carries roughly 140,000 clones, 90% to 95% of them seen once, and the ten largest clones take around 2.8%. V lost 0 bases, J lost 8 bases, and 13 bases lay in between. CDR1 and CDR2 (germline): SNHLY, FYNNEI. The CDR3 covers 14 residues. The data originate from a study of T cell responses to AZD1222 COVID-19 vaccine. Study results and limitations: Donors in the cohort were predominantly white British and more often female, and clonal diversity was possibly underestimated. Seropositive AZD1222 recipients at baseline numbered only five or six.

Specimen: peripheral blood, collected on day 0 of MenACWY control vaccination. This clonotype was obtained from an adult in good health. V gene TRBV2 combines with J gene TRBJ1-2; unclear D gene. The CDR3 here is CASSEALYASGYTF. CDR3 bases: TGTGCCAGCAGTGAAGCGCTTTATGCCAGCGGCTACACCTTC.